The rows below give T cell receptor beta chains drawn from one sample of a study of T cells after yellow fever vaccination. Each CDR3 protein is one row after TCRdb ran MiXCR on the 5' RACE reads. The sample has approximately 250,000 distinct CDR3 sequences, over 4.5% seen once. This specimen was CD4+ T cells sorted from PBMCs, taken on the day of the yellow fever booster vaccination. The receptors stem from a man between 18 and 35 years old who received the YFV17D yellow fever vaccine. The CDR3 runs from the conserved cysteine through the conserved F or W. D genes are given only for firm matches. Clone size is given for some rows only: seen once, a few or many times, or a class if the clone is expanded.

D,V,J,size,DNA,CDR3
.,TRBV18,TRBJ1-1,few,TGTGCCAGCTCACCGGAAGCGAACACTGAAGCTTTCTTT,CASSPEANTEAFF
.,TRBV18,TRBJ2-2,.,TGTGCCAGCTTATACACCCAAAACACCGGGGAGCTGTTTTTT,CASLYTQNTGELFF
TRBD2,TRBV4-2,TRBJ2-5,many,TGTGCCAGCAGCCAGTATCTAGCGGGGGGAATCCAAGAGACCCAGTACTTC,CASSQYLAGGIQETQYF
TRBD1,TRBV6-5,TRBJ1-4,many,TGTGCCAGCAGCCAACGGACAGGGGGGCGTGAAAAACTGTTTTTT,CASSQRTGGREKLFF
.,TRBV18,TRBJ2-5,.,TGTGCCAGCTCACCAGGGCTAGGCCAAGAGACCCAGTACTTC,CASSPGLGQETQYF
TRBD1,TRBV7-9,TRBJ1-1,few,TGTGCCAGCAGCTTAACCGGGGACAGGGGGCCCAGGACTGAAGCTTTCTTT,CASSLTGDRGPRTEAFF
.,TRBV25-1,TRBJ2-5,few,TGTGCCAGCAGTGAACATACGGGCAGGGGGGGGGTTACTCCCCAGTACTTC,CASSEHTGRGGVTPQYF
.,TRBV11-2,TRBJ1-2,few,TGTGCCAGCAGCTTAGATGGGGTGGGCTATGGCTACACCTTC,CASSLDGVGYGYTF
TRBD1,TRBV4-2,TRBJ2-7,few,TGTGCCAGCAGCCAAGTCTGGGACAGGGAGAACGAGCAGTACTTC,CASSQVWDRENEQYF
.,TRBV12-3/TRBV12-4,TRBJ2-5,few,TGTGCCAGCAGTTTACTTCCACAGGAAGAGACCCAGTACTTC,CASSLLPQEETQYF
.,TRBV5-8,TRBJ2-7,.,TGTGCCAGCCAGCTCTTTAGCGAGCAGTACTTC,CASQLFSEQYF
.,TRBV4-2,TRBJ1-2,.,TGTGCCAGCAGCCAAGTCGGGTTAAACTATGGCTACACCTTC,CASSQVGLNYGYTF
.,TRBV20-1,TRBJ2-5,few,TGCAGTGCTAGTGGGTCGGTCCGGAGGGAGACCCAGTACTTC,CSASGSVRRETQYF
.,TRBV25-1,TRBJ1-1,many,TGTGCCAGCAGGGGGTCATGGGATAGGACTGAAGCTTTCTTT,CASRGSWDRTEAFF
TRBD1,TRBV28,TRBJ1-5,many,TGTGCCAGCAGAAGGACAGGGGGCAATCAGCCCCAGCATTTT,CASRRTGGNQPQHF
.,TRBV27,TRBJ1-1,.,TGTGCCAGCAGTTTATTGGGTACCTTGAACACTGAAGCTTTCTTT,CASSLLGTLNTEAFF
TRBD2,TRBV12-3/TRBV12-4,TRBJ2-3,few,TGTGCCAGCACCCCAGCGGGGGGAGATACGCAGTATTTT,CASTPAGGDTQYF
.,TRBV28,TRBJ1-4,few,TGTGCCAGCAGTTTCCCCGGAGGAGGTTTTGAAAAACTGTTTTTT,CASSFPGGGFEKLFF
TRBD2,TRBV9,TRBJ2-5,.,TGTGCCAGCAGCGTAGGAAGCGGGGGCGAGACCCAGTACTTC,CASSVGSGGETQYF
.,TRBV15,TRBJ2-5,few,TGTGCCACCAGCGCAAATGTGTTCGAGACCCAGTACTTC,CATSANVFETQYF
TRBD2,TRBV10-2,TRBJ2-3,.,TGCGCCAGCAGTGATCCTAGCGGGGTATCTAGCACAGATACGCAGTATTTT,CASSDPSGVSSTDTQYF
.,TRBV20-1,TRBJ2-3,few,TGCAGTGCTAGAGAGATAGATACGCAGTATTTT,CSAREIDTQYF
TRBD1,TRBV20-1,TRBJ2-5,few,TGCAGTGCCACACCCGGACATGGACGGACAGGGCGCGAGACCCAGTACTTC,CSATPGHGRTGRETQYF
.,TRBV7-3,TRBJ2-2,.,TGTGCCAGCAGCCTGACAGCCATGGCGAACACCGGGGAGCTGTTTTTT,CASSLTAMANTGELFF
TRBD1,TRBV19,TRBJ2-7,few,TGTGCCAGTAGTATAGATCACCGGGACAGGGCCTACGAGCAGTACTTC,CASSIDHRDRAYEQYF
.,TRBV7-2,TRBJ1-5,.,TGTGCCAGCAGCTTTCTCGGGGACGGCAATCAGCCCCAGCATTTT,CASSFLGDGNQPQHF
.,TRBV5-1,TRBJ2-5,once,TGCGCCAGCAGCATGACAAGCGTTCAAGAGACCCAGTACTTC,CASSMTSVQETQYF
.,TRBV11-1,TRBJ2-1,.,TGTGCCAGCAGCTTAGCCGCTACAGGAGGGGCCAATGAGCAGTTCTTC,CASSLAATGGANEQFF
TRBD2,TRBV19,TRBJ2-1,.,TGTGCCAGCAGGAGCGATCTAACTAGCGGGCTTTCCTACAATGAGCAGTTCTTC,CASRSDLTSGLSYNEQFF
TRBD1,TRBV2,TRBJ1-4,few,TGTGCCAGCAGCCGGGACAGTAGGGTTAATGAAAAACTGTTTTTT,CASSRDSRVNEKLFF
.,TRBV7-9,TRBJ2-7,few,TGTGCCAGCAGCTTTGACAGCCACGAGCAGTACTTC,CASSFDSHEQYF
TRBD2,TRBV11-3,TRBJ2-3,.,TGTGCCAGCAGCTTTGGAACTAGCGTCGATACGCAGTATTTT,CASSFGTSVDTQYF
.,TRBV10-3,TRBJ2-3,many,TGTGCCATCAGTGTTCGGGATCTCACAGATACGCAGTATTTT,CAISVRDLTDTQYF
.,TRBV7-2,TRBJ2-2,few,TGTGCCAGCAGCGAACCCTTGAACACCGGGGAGCTGTTTTTT,CASSEPLNTGELFF
.,TRBV9,TRBJ2-1,.,TGTGCCAGCAGCAGGAATAGCGGAGACAATGAGCAGTTCTTC,CASSRNSGDNEQFF
.,TRBV9,TRBJ1-4,few,TGTGCCAGCAGCGCGTCTCCCCACGGGGGCTTGGGGGAAAAACTGTTTTTT,CASSASPHGGLGEKLFF
TRBD1,TRBV27,TRBJ1-1,.,TGTGCCAGCAGTCAGAACAGGGGCACTGAAGCTTTCTTT,CASSQNRGTEAFF
TRBD1,TRBV11-2,TRBJ2-3,few,TGTGCCAGCAGCCTGGACAGGGCGGTTTCGGATACGCAGTATTTT,CASSLDRAVSDTQYF
.,TRBV6-5,TRBJ2-1,few,TGTGCCAGCAGTCCCATGGCCCTATACTACAATGAGCAGTTCTTC,CASSPMALYYNEQFF
.,TRBV5-1,TRBJ1-6,.,TGCGCCAGCAGCCAAGGGGTAAATTCACCCCTCCACTTT,CASSQGVNSPLHF
.,TRBV18,TRBJ2-5,once,TGTGCCAGCTCACCACCCTACAGCGGAGAGACCCAGTACTTC,CASSPPYSGETQYF
.,TRBV28,TRBJ1-5,many,TGTGCCAGCAGCCAGGGGAGCAATCAGCCCCAGCATTTT,CASSQGSNQPQHF
.,TRBV5-1,TRBJ1-6,many,TGCGCCAGCAGCGCGCAGGTTTCGGGTTCACCCCTCCACTTT,CASSAQVSGSPLHF
TRBD1,TRBV18,TRBJ2-3,.,TGTGCCAGCTCACCACCCCGACAGGGTCCCGTTGCAGATACGCAGTATTTT,CASSPPRQGPVADTQYF
TRBD1,TRBV6-5,TRBJ1-2,.,TGTGCCAGCAGATCCGGACAGGGGGCGGATGGCTACACCTTC,CASRSGQGADGYTF
.,TRBV5-1,TRBJ2-3,.,TGCGCCAGCAGCTTGTATGGGGCGGCAGATACGCAGTATTTT,CASSLYGAADTQYF
TRBD2,TRBV6-5,TRBJ2-5,.,TGTGCCAGCAGTTACTCGAGAAGGCTAGCGGGGGGCCGGGAGACCCAGTACTTC,CASSYSRRLAGGRETQYF
TRBD2,TRBV9,TRBJ2-1,many,TGTGCCAGCAGCAATAACCTAGCGGGGTATGAGCAGTTCTTC,CASSNNLAGYEQFF
TRBD2,TRBV7-6,TRBJ2-3,many,TGTGCCAGCAGCACCATAGCGGGGGGGCGCACAGATACGCAGTATTTT,CASSTIAGGRTDTQYF
.,TRBV12-3/TRBV12-4,TRBJ1-1,.,TGTGCCAGCAGTACCAGACGCGCTGAAGCTTTCTTT,CASSTRRAEAFF
.,TRBV6-2/TRBV6-3,TRBJ2-1,.,TGTGCCAGCACCGAAAGGGGATTTGAGCAGTTCTTC,CASTERGFEQFF
.,TRBV7-3,TRBJ2-1,many,TGTGCCAGCAGCTTGCCAGGGCCGTACAATGAGCAGTTCTTC,CASSLPGPYNEQFF